The clone carrying this T cell receptor beta chain was counted between two and nine times. These data come from a study of cytomegalovirus exposure and HLA in healthy donors. Germline V gene sequence: CDR1 KGHSH, CDR2 LQKENI. This CDR3 has 14 residues. Trimming took off 6 bases at V and 3 bases at J, with 14 bases between the two ends. With 60 Vbeta and 13 Jbeta primers, the PCR was carried out. Produced via immunoSEQ multiplex PCR; TCRdb's table is partial and in-frame only. The profile covers about 90,000 clones, with 50% to 75% appearing a single time and 3.9% taken by the ten largest. The chain links TRBV18 to TRBJ1-2, with D perhaps matching TRBD1 (5 bases). This sequence originates from a man aged 25-45 years in good health and CMV-seronegative. Sequenced: PBMCs. The CDR3 DNA reads TGTGCCAGCTCCCCCGGCGGAGGGGACTATGGCTACACCTTC. Translating gives CASSPGGGDYGYTF.